A single T cell receptor (beta chain) is shown here with its context. The source of the sample is a study of technical replicates of blood from a few donors. Sequencing used immunoSEQ multiplex PCR; TCRdb keeps in-frame clones, though not all of them. The profile shows around 100,000 clones, roughly 95% of them singletons. Trimming took 6 bases from V and 7 from J, leaving 6 bases between them. In germline, CDR1 is SNHLY, CDR2 FYNNEI. CDR3 length: 10 amino acids. Sequenced input: T cells isolated from PBMCs. The chain carries TRBV2 and TRBJ1-1; D gene ambiguous. This receptor was taken from a human donor in good health. DNA of the CDR3: TGTGCCAGCAGCCAGTATGAAGCTTTCTTT. This gives the protein CASSQYEAFF.